Listed below are T cell receptor beta chains from one sample, sequenced in a study of regulatory T cells in long-lasting Graves disease. Each CDR3 protein is one row after TCRdb ran MiXCR on the multiplex PCR reads. In the table there are about half a million distinct CDR3 sequences, more than 10% of which are singletons. The same specimen was also included in a second study, on T cells in Graves' hyperthyroidism and ophthalmopathy.

Sample: peripheral blood mononuclear cells (PBMCs), taken at new diagnosis, from a patient treated with antithyroid drugs. The source of these receptors is a young woman with Graves disease. Both conserved end residues are part of each CDR3. The D gene is left open where the match is weak.

d_gene	v_gene	j_gene	CDR3aa
NA	TRBV6-1	TRBJ1-4	CASSESGGPNEKLFF
NA	TRBV27	TRBJ2-1	CASSLSSGGGEQFF
NA	TRBV30	TRBJ2-7	CAWSEARYYGEQYF
NA	TRBV12-3/TRBV12-4	TRBJ2-3	CASSLWQTTDTQYF
NA	TRBV15	TRBJ1-1	CATSRDHRDRIMNTEAFF
NA	TRBV7-9	TRBJ2-1	CASSFYQGDRNEQFF
TRBD1	TRBV7-2	TRBJ2-5	CASSLGDRTQETQYF
NA	TRBV24-1	TRBJ2-1	CATSEGSYEQFF
NA	TRBV5-5	TRBJ1-4	CASSFPGEKLFF
NA	TRBV5-5	TRBJ2-7	CASSLVSITEQYF
NA	TRBV25-1	TRBJ1-6	CASSDLWTLHF
NA	TRBV7-2	TRBJ2-5	CASSLAWGIRETQYF
NA	TRBV15	TRBJ1-1	CATSRRQGKGDTEAFF
NA	TRBV2	TRBJ1-1	CASRGVAPEAFF
TRBD1	TRBV6-2/TRBV6-3	TRBJ2-2	CASSSRQGSTGELFF
TRBD1	TRBV6-4	TRBJ2-1	CASSLQGASFNEQFF
TRBD2	TRBV7-2	TRBJ2-2	CASSLVRTRSPGELFF
TRBD1	TRBV20-1	TRBJ1-2	CSARGNRGGGYTF
NA	TRBV12-3/TRBV12-4	TRBJ2-7	CASSLTGYYEQYF
TRBD1	TRBV7-2	TRBJ1-3	CASSLGTGVGNTIYF
TRBD2	TRBV24-1	TRBJ2-1	CATSERTSGSSYNEQFF
NA	TRBV3-1	TRBJ1-1	CASSQRVDTEAFF
NA	TRBV9	TRBJ1-2	CASSAPGRPNYGYTF
NA	TRBV7-2	TRBJ2-5	CASSPDYGSETQYF
NA	TRBV28	TRBJ2-2	CASSPRGAGRELFF
NA	TRBV7-2	TRBJ2-5	CASSLATAMETQYF
TRBD1	TRBV7-2	TRBJ1-2	CASSAKTGGHGYTF
NA	TRBV9	TRBJ1-1	CASSVFSGTMNTEAFF
NA	TRBV27	TRBJ2-7	CASSPRGGTFYEQYF
NA	TRBV6-5	TRBJ2-1	CASSYSSSGPQSSSYNEQFF
TRBD2	TRBV12-3/TRBV12-4	TRBJ2-7	CASSLGTSGSEQYF
TRBD1	TRBV12-3/TRBV12-4	TRBJ1-1	CASNRPGQGSTEAFF
NA	TRBV7-9	TRBJ1-3	CASSPPLPEGRSGNTIYF
NA	TRBV19	TRBJ1-5	CASSMYLRSNQPQHF
NA	TRBV7-9	TRBJ2-7	CASSLGGAGTIYEQYF
NA	TRBV20-1	TRBJ2-3	CSARAWGFRSDTQYF
NA	TRBV11-2	TRBJ1-2	CASSSLGGPTFTYGYTF
NA	TRBV5-1	TRBJ1-1	CASSLEAGTTEAFF
NA	TRBV5-1	TRBJ2-7	CASSLDLGAYEQYF
NA	TRBV4-3	TRBJ2-3	CASSQDQVGQGFTDTQYF
NA	TRBV11-2	TRBJ2-5	CASSLLWTAKGTQYF
NA	TRBV18	TRBJ1-1	CASSPDGGTEAFF
NA	TRBV24-1	TRBJ2-6	CATSGPSVGTPTLSGANVLTF
NA	TRBV6-1	TRBJ1-1	CASSLSGGHTEAFF
NA	TRBV30	TRBJ2-7	CAWRGGRGAYEQYF
TRBD1	TRBV27	TRBJ2-7	CASSFRGLIYEQYF
NA	TRBV11-2	TRBJ1-1	CASSLARVEAFF
TRBD1	TRBV6-5	TRBJ1-3	CASSSLPRGRSGNTIYF
NA	TRBV6-5	TRBJ1-1	CASSYSAADLNTEAFF